This T cell receptor (beta chain) stems from a study of T cells after yellow fever vaccination. Whole-study findings and limits: A minor fraction of clonotypes spanned both CD4 and CD8 compartments. High-abundance clonotypes from the bulk population could contaminate FACS-sorted repertoires.

Universal primer sites and UMIs were introduced during 5'RACE template-switching synthesis of TCR cDNA. One entry per CDR3 protein, called by TCRdb with MiXCR from the 5' RACE reads. The sample records 500,000 to 700,000 distinct CDR3 sequences, under 25% being singletons. This clonotype appeared a few times. Antigen specificity is unknown. This CDR3 has 14 amino acids. Between the trimmed V and J ends, which lost 3 bases and 0 bases, there was a span of 9 bases. The germline CDR1 and CDR2 sequences are LGHNA and YSLEER. This chain joins TRBV4-3 and TRBJ2-7; D unclear. The sequence was collected from a man younger than 40 who received the YFV17D yellow fever vaccine. Sequencing used PBMCs, obtained 15 days after the yellow fever booster vaccination. The CDR3 nucleotides read TGCGCCAGCAGCCAGACGACGAGCTCCTACGAGCAGTACTTC. Translation: CASSQTTSSYEQYF.